The text below deals with one TCR beta chain. Its antigen remains undetermined. No per-base quality is available; no much larger clone lies one base away. The data are from a study of blood T cell repertoires in COVID-19 (dated by TCRdb to about 2020). About the investigation overall: The collaborator samples originated in the United States, Italy and Spain and spanned the acute and convalescent phases of COVID-19. Where available, HLA class I and class II types were taken from metadata supplied by the sample provider and were not determined by assay-based typing. Deeply sampled blood TCRbeta repertoires from subjects exposed to, actively infected with, or recovered from COVID-19 were included in the dataset. The samples were drawn from the first 160 participants of the ongoing ImmuneRACE study and from under 1,500 subjects provided by 6 global collaborators. Sample metadata almost always included a de-identified subject ID, COVID-19 status, age in years and sex. The repertoires were made available in a free public database intended to serve as a resource for research on the immune response to SARS-CoV-2. The prospective study material was composed of cDNA or gDNA derived from T cells, B-cell-depleted T cells, or PBMCs. General conclusions and limits of the study: How much clinical and demographic metadata was included differed by source and by participant, and the metadata was provided uncurated.

The collaborating institutions used their own protocols to collect whole blood in K2EDTA tubes. For TCRbeta analysis, collaborators shipped samples as frozen whole blood, isolated PBMCs, or DNA extracted from either of those sample types. TCRbeta CDR3 regions were amplified from genomic DNA using the immunoSEQ Assay, a bias-controlled multiplex PCR. Per the original workflow: The number of nucleated cells in each sample was estimated by amplification of reference gene primers within the assay. To quantify the absolute abundance of each unique TCRbeta CDR3 rearrangement, sequence reads were collapsed and filtered. For each sample, productive Simpson clonality was calculated as the square root of Simpson's diversity index over productive rearrangements. TCRdb carries this immuneACCESS record with in-frame sequences only. Its versions omit some clonotypes, under half of them owing to an unresolved V gene in the studies checked, with the rest unexplained. The V and J calls and clone size come from that table; D and trimming were worked out from the DNA. This sample is represented by 100,000 to 150,000 clones; about 80% of them were singletons. 3.8% of the sample comes from the top ten.

V gives up 4 bases and J gives up 2 bases, and the segment between their germline ends measures 17 bases. There are 16 amino acids in the CDR3, from cysteine to phenylalanine inclusive. Only the CDR3 part of the read is kept: 48 bases, read in frame from the first base. The germline V gene provides CDR1 SGHRS and CDR2 YFSETQ. The sequencing sample was made of peripheral blood. The origin of this receptor is a woman in her forties or fifties with acute or convalescent COVID-19. The rearranged segments are TRBV5-1 and TRBJ2-3; TRBD2 is possibly the D segment (6 matching bases). For the CDR3, the sequence is CASSPRGGTSTDTQYF. The sequence in DNA is TGCGCCAGCAGCCCACGGGGAGGCACTTCCACAGATACGCAGTATTTT.